What follows are 17 T cell receptor beta chains derived from one specimen sequenced in a study of blood T cell repertoires in COVID-19. Profiling relied on immunoSEQ multiplex PCR, and the TCRdb table lists in-frame clones only, not all of them. Among 250,000 or so clones, over 80% were seen once, and the ten largest hold around 5.5%. Specimen: peripheral blood. Every receptor here comes from a human donor in a cohort sampled during active COVID-19.

The V and J genes are TRBV28 and TRBJ2-7; D possibly corresponds to TRBD1 (5 bases). V was cut by 6 bases and J by 3 bases, with 12 bases left in between. Per germline, CDR1 MDHEN and CDR2 SYDVKM. This CDR3 has 13 amino acids. The CDR3 sequence is CASRAQADYEQYF. The CDR3 DNA reads as TGTGCCAGCAGGGCACAGGCCGACTACGAGCAGTACTTC.

This chain uses TRBV11-3 with TRBJ2-7; TRBD1 matches 7 bases. Germline trimming cut 7 bases from V and 4 bases from J; bases unmatched to any gene: 19. This CDR3 is built from 17 residues. Germline V gene sequence: CDR1 SGHNT, CDR2 YENEEA. In nucleotides, the CDR3 is TGTGCCAGCATCTATTCCGGTCCGGGACAGAGGGGATACGAGCAGTACTTC. Its translation: CASIYSGPGQRGYEQYF.

The rearrangement joins TRBV27 to TRBJ2-7; TRBD1 is a possible D gene (5 bases). Looked up from germline, CDR1 is MNHEY and CDR2 is SMNVEV (reference sequence). The ends were cut back, 6 bases at V and 4 bases at J, with 10 bases in the middle. The CDR3 runs to 12 residues. This CDR3 is CASRQNRYEQYF. CDR3 bases: TGTGCCAGCAGACAAAACAGGTACGAGCAGTACTTC.

The chain has TRBV6-5 and TRBJ2-7; 10 positions agree with TRBD1. CDR3 size: 14 residues. Trimming took 6 bases from V and 2 from J; bases not matched to a gene: 4. CDR1 MNHEY and CDR2 SVGAGI come from the germline V gene. The CDR3 loop reads CASSDRGLTYEQYF. The CDR3, as DNA: TGTGCCAGCAGCGACAGGGGGCTTACCTACGAGCAGTACTTC.

This clone was seen a few times. This chain connects TRBV30 to TRBJ1-1; no reliable D call. The germline CDR1 and CDR2 sequences are GTSNPN and SVGIG (reference sequence). The CDR3 runs 13 residues. V lost 0 bases and J lost 1, with 6 bases in between. CDR3 bases: TGTGCCTGGAGTGTTGAGTCGAACACTGAAGCTTTCTTT. Translated, it gives CAWSVESNTEAFF.

In its sample, this clone was seen once. This chain uses TRBV6-5 with TRBJ1-6; possible D gene TRBD1, 6 bases. This CDR3 has 14 residues. CDR1 and CDR2 from the germline V gene are MNHEY and SVGAGI. V was pared by 6 bases and J by 6 bases, with 12 bases between. CDR3 loop: CASSRDTVNSPLHF. CDR3 sequence (DNA): TGTGCCAGCAGCCGGGACACGGTTAATTCACCCCTCCACTTT.

V usage is TRBV29-1 and J usage is TRBJ2-7; 8 bases are shared with TRBD2. The CDR3 runs 13 residues. Germline CDR1 reads SQVTM; CDR2 reads ANQGSEA. J gave up 4 bases and V 5 bases, and 7 bases lay outside the gene matches. The CDR3 coding sequence is TGCAGCGTTAAGACTAGCGCTAGTTACGAGCAGTACTTC. It is translated as CSVKTSASYEQYF.

This clone showed up just once. The chain uses TRBV7-2 and TRBJ1-2; D remains unclear. The V end was cut by 1 base, the J end by 3 bases, with 12 bases between. The germline V gene has CDR1 SGHTA and CDR2 FQGNSA. The CDR3 consists of 15 residues. The CDR3 is CASSLVMADHYGYTF. The DNA of the CDR3 is TGTGCCAGCAGCTTAGTCATGGCAGATCACTATGGCTACACCTTC.

V and J are TRBV10-2 and TRBJ2-1, with TRBD2 matching over 11 bases. CDR1 and CDR2 from the germline V gene are WSHSY and SAAADI. Trimming took 8 bases from V and 4 from J; bases not matched to a gene: 10. CDR3 length: 16 residues. CDR3 sequence reads: CASRRTTSGRYNEQFF. CDR3 sequence (DNA): TGCGCCAGCCGAAGGACTACTAGCGGGAGATACAATGAGCAGTTCTTC.

The J gene is TRBJ2-6, the V gene TRBV29-1; possibly TRBD2 for D (5 bases). Germline V CDR1 and CDR2: SQVTM, ANQGSEA. This CDR3 region has 13 residues. Between the trimmed V and J ends, which lost 5 bases and 1 base, there was a span of 6 bases. In DNA, the CDR3 is TGCAGCGTTTGGGAGTCTGGGGCCAACGTCCTGACTTTC. This codes for CSVWESGANVLTF. Drawing the rest from reference TRBV29-1 and TRBJ2-6, the complete variable domain is SAVISQKPSRDICQRGTSLTIQCQVDSQVTMMFWYRQQPGQSLTLIATANQGSEATYESGFVIDKFPISRPNLTFSTLTVSNMSPEDSSIYLCSVWESGANVLTFGAGSRLTVL.

This rearrangement joins TRBV5-1 to TRBJ2-1, with a tentative D call TRBD1 (6 bases). The CDR3 extends over 14 amino acids. V was trimmed by 7 bases and J by 7 bases, leaving 18 bases between them. From germline, CDR1 is SGHRS and CDR2 YFSETQ. The CDR3 region is CASDEQGLENEQFF. CDR3 nucleotides: TGCGCCAGCGATGAACAGGGATTGGAAAATGAGCAGTTCTTC.

V gene TRBV7-3 combines with J gene TRBJ1-2; 9 nucleotides align to TRBD1. V shed 3 bases, J shed 0 bases, and the junction held 5 bases outside the gene matches. Germline V CDR1 and CDR2: SGHTA, FQGTGA. This CDR3 contains 16 residues. CDR3 loop: CASSFGGTGTNYGYTF. The CDR3 DNA reads TGTGCCAGCAGCTTTGGCGGGACAGGGACTAACTATGGCTACACCTTC.

Turning to this clone: A read error is possible here, since a much larger clone lies one base away. The chain employs TRBV28 and TRBJ2-1; D not certain. This CDR3 spans 12 amino acids. Trimming left V 6 bases short and J 4 bases short, with 7 bases between. CDR1 is MDHEN, CDR2 SYDVKM, per germline. The CDR3 is CASSRRYNEQFF. The CDR3 DNA sequence: TGTGCCAGCAGCCGCAGATACAATGAGCAGTTCTTC.

This chain uses TRBV9 with TRBJ1-2, with 7 bases fitting TRBD1. Trimming at V came to 3 bases and at J to 7 bases, leaving 12 bases not matched to a gene. The CDR3 has 15 residues. Germline-derived CDR1 and CDR2 are SGDLS and YYNGEE. The CDR3: CASSGGTERSSGYTF. The CDR3 DNA follows: TGTGCCAGCAGCGGCGGGACAGAAAGGAGTTCTGGCTACACCTTC.

Only one count was recorded for this clone. The genes are TRBV24-1 and TRBJ2-1; TRBD1 might be the D (6 bases). Germline CDR1 reads KGHDR; CDR2 reads SFDVKD. Trimming took 3 bases from V and 0 from J, leaving 11 bases between them. CDR3 length: 16 amino acids. The CDR3 loop is CATSDTDSRSYNEQFF. The CDR3 DNA reads TGTGCCACCAGTGATACGGACAGTCGCTCCTACAATGAGCAGTTCTTC.

V gene TRBV7-2 combines with J gene TRBJ2-5; TRBD1 matches 9 bases. The CDR3 contains 14 residues. Germline V gene data show CDR1 as SGHTA and CDR2 as FQGNSA. Unmatched junction bases numbered 6, after V lost 6 bases and J lost 4 bases. The CDR3 region has the DNA TGTGCCAGCAGTCAAACAGGGGGCATAGAGACCCAGTACTTC. Protein: CASSQTGGIETQYF. The entire variable domain, with the rest obtained from reference TRBV7-2 and TRBJ2-5, is as follows: GAGVSQSPSNKVTEKGKDVELRCDPISGHTALYWYRQSLGQGLEFLIYFQGNSAPDKSGLPSDRFSAERTGGSVSTLTIQRTQQEDSAVYLCASSQTGGIETQYFGPGTRLLVL.

In this sample, this clone turned up a few times. This chain connects TRBV4-1 to TRBJ1-4, with 9 bases matching TRBD1. The CDR3 has 15 residues. Germline loops: CDR1 MGHRA, CDR2 YSYEKL. The trim removed 4 bases at V and 5 bases at J, leaving 5 bases unmatched. DNA of the CDR3: TGCGCCAGCAGCCCATACAGGGGGCGGAATGAAAAACTGTTTTTT. It is translated as CASSPYRGRNEKLFF.